This passage covers 17 T cell receptor beta chains from one sample sequenced in a study of blood T cells in healthy people across ages. Using a J-beta primer mix together with a sample-barcoded 5' primer, a second PCR was run for roughly 6 to 12 cycles. In TCRdb, the 5' RACE reads were re-called with MiXCR into one record per CDR3 protein. The data hold over 500,000 distinct CDR3 sequences, with approximately 26% observed a single time. These data were also reused for a study on T cells of mothers and their children.

Sequencing used blood. The receptors here all came from a boy aged 2 to 10 in good health.

Only a few counts were recorded for this clonotype. Germline and junction disagree at one end, which may indicate a read error. The chain couples TRBV27 to TRBJ2-5; possibly TRBD2 for D (6 bases). This CDR3 comprises 14 residues. The germline V gene has CDR1 MNHEY and CDR2 SMNVEV (reference sequence). CDR3 in DNA: TGTGCCGGCAGTTTATCGCAGGAGGGAGAGACCCAGTACTTC. Amino acids: CAGSLSQEGETQYF.

This clonotype was seen a few times. V and J are TRBV12-3 or TRBV12-4 and TRBJ2-4, with D uncertain. V was clipped by 2 bases and J by 0 bases, with 11 bases between them. This CDR3 contains 16 residues. CDR3 protein: CASSLSSQLAKNIQYF. DNA of the CDR3: TGTGCCAGCAGTTTATCGAGCCAGCTAGCCAAAAACATTCAGTACTTC.

V and J are TRBV9 and TRBJ2-1, with D maybe TRBD1 (7 bases). Trimming removed 4 bases at V and 3 bases at J, with 26 bases between. Germline CDR1 is SGDLS and CDR2 is YYNGEE. The length of the CDR3 is 19 residues. The CDR3 protein is CASSLRTGKGAGSYNEQFF. The CDR3 bases are TGTGCCAGCAGCCTCCGGACAGGAAAGGGAGCGGGTAGCTACAATGAGCAGTTCTTC.

This clonotype was seen a handful of times. The V and J genes are TRBV6-6 and TRBJ2-1; 7 bases match TRBD2. In germline, CDR1 is MNHNY, CDR2 SVGAGI (reference sequence). This CDR3 has 14 residues. The ends lost 0 bases at V and 15 bases at J; junction bases unmatched: 11. CDR3 protein: CASSYSDSGGWGFF. The CDR3 DNA reads TGTGCCAGCAGTTACTCCGACTCCGGGGGGTGGGGGTTCTTC.

The V call is TRBV7-2, the J call TRBJ2-1; no reliable D call. The length of the CDR3 is 16 residues. CDR1 and CDR2 (germline): SGHTA, FQGNSA. The V gene lost 1 base and the J gene lost 1 base, with 11 bases spanning the gap. The CDR3 DNA is TGTGCCAGCAGCTTAGTGGGCAGCCCTTCCTACAATGAGCAGTTCTTC. It encodes CASSLVGSPSYNEQFF.

The rearrangement uses TRBV2 and TRBJ1-3, with unresolved D. The CDR3 is made up of 14 amino acids. Trimming removed 6 bases from V and 1 base from J, with 10 bases in between. Germline V gene data show CDR1 as SNHLY and CDR2 as FYNNEI. The DNA of the CDR3 is TGTGCCAGCAGGGCTTCTCATTCTGGAAACACCATATATTTT. It encodes CASRASHSGNTIYF.

The chain joins TRBV6-5 to TRBJ2-5; 9 nucleotides match TRBD1. V was pared by 4 bases and J by 5 bases, with 8 bases of the junction left unmatched. CDR1 is MNHEY, CDR2 SVGAGI, per germline. The CDR3 totals 15 residues. The CDR3 DNA is TGTGCCAGCAGTTCGACAGGGGGGATGGGGGAGACCCAGTACTTC. It is translated as CASSSTGGMGETQYF.

This clonotype was counted only a few times. The chain combines TRBV12-5 with TRBJ2-5; D remains ambiguous. V lost 5 bases and J lost 5, with 12 bases in between. Germline loops: CDR1 LGHNT, CDR2 FRNRAP. The CDR3 totals 13 residues. CDR3 amino acids: CASGNSDGETQYF. The CDR3 DNA sequence: TGTGCTAGTGGTAACTCTGACGGGGAGACCCAGTACTTC.

This clonotype was found a few times. The chain links TRBV6-6 to TRBJ2-3; D possibly matches TRBD1 or TRBD2 (5 bases each). The germline V gene has CDR1 MNHNY and CDR2 SVGAGI (reference sequence). Trimming pared 7 bases from V and 0 bases from J, leaving 8 bases between. The CDR3 covers 13 residues. The CDR3 sequence: CASIRDSTDTQYF. CDR3 sequence (DNA): TGTGCCAGCATTAGGGACAGCACAGATACGCAGTATTTT.

This clonotype was observed a few times. J is TRBJ2-1 and V is TRBV6-1; TRBD1 matches 8 bases. Matching the DNA end better, TRBJ2-7 makes the J call doubtful. Germline-derived CDR1 and CDR2 are MNHNS and SASEGT. The CDR3 runs to 14 residues. Here the CDR3 reads CASKGQGLSYEQYF. As DNA, the CDR3 is TGTGCCAGCAAAGGACAGGGCCTTTCCTACGAGCAGTACTTC.

In its sample, this clonotype was seen a few times. V and J are TRBV12-3 or TRBV12-4 and TRBJ1-3, with TRBD1 identical over 9 bases. Unmatched junction bases numbered 8, after V lost 5 bases and J lost 3 bases. The CDR3 contains 16 residues. The CDR3 sequence: CASSGLDRGNGNTIYF. The CDR3 region has the DNA TGTGCCAGCAGTGGGCTGGACAGGGGCAATGGAAACACCATATATTTT.

V usage is TRBV5-1 and J usage is TRBJ1-4, with unresolved D. This CDR3 is 16 amino acids long. Germline CDR1 SGHRS, CDR2 YFSETQ. Trimming removed 4 bases at V and 0 bases at J, with 13 bases between. The CDR3 is CASSQLDGATNEKLFF. The DNA of the CDR3 is TGCGCCAGCAGCCAACTGGACGGGGCAACTAATGAAAAACTGTTTTTT.

The V call is TRBV28, the J call TRBJ1-6; D call uncertain. The length of the CDR3 is 12 residues. Looked up from germline, CDR1 is MDHEN and CDR2 is SYDVKM. Trimming pared 8 bases from V and 8 bases from J, leaving 10 bases between. The DNA for the CDR3 is TGTGCCAGCTCCAACATAGATTCACCCCTCCACTTT. Translated: CASSNIDSPLHF.

A few counts support this clonotype. The rearrangement uses TRBV27 and TRBJ2-5; 8 nucleotides agree with TRBD1. TRBJ2-7 matches the DNA end more closely, so the J call is doubtful. The germline CDR1 and CDR2 sequences are MNHEY and SMNVEV (reference sequence). The CDR3 is 14 residues long. The CDR3 region is CASLGGTGPYEQYF. The CDR3 DNA follows: TGTGCCAGCCTTGGTGGGACAGGTCCATACGAGCAGTACTTC.

This clonotype occurred a few times. The chain couples TRBV29-1 to TRBJ2-5; 11 bases are a match to TRBD2. This CDR3 region has 15 residues. CDR1 is SQVTM, CDR2 ANQGSEA, per germline. Germline trimming cut 1 base from V and 5 bases from J; bases unmatched to any gene: 6. CDR3 residues: CSVEGLAGQPETQYF. CDR3 nucleotide sequence: TGCAGCGTTGAAGGACTAGCGGGACAACCGGAGACCCAGTACTTC.

The J gene is TRBJ2-1, the V gene TRBV20-1; 9 bases are shared with TRBD1. Looked up from germline, CDR1 is DFQATT and CDR2 is SNEGSKA (reference sequence). CDR3 length equals 17 residues. V lost 6 bases and J lost 2; bases outside the gene matches: 14. The CDR3 DNA sequence: TGCAGTGCCAAGGGGGACAGGGATTGGAAAACCTACAATGAGCAGTTCTTC. It yields the protein CSAKGDRDWKTYNEQFF.

This clonotype has only a few counts. The chain uses TRBV30 and TRBJ2-1; D gene ambiguous. CDR1 is GTSNPN and CDR2 is SVGIG in the germline V gene (reference sequence). The V and J ends lost 5 bases and 5 bases respectively, with 10 bases between them. The CDR3 is made up of 12 amino acids. In DNA form, the CDR3 reads TGTGCCTGGTCGGACGCTAACAATGAGCAGTTCTTC. Residues: CAWSDANNEQFF.